These 3 T cell receptor beta chains share one sample of origin, sequenced in a study of a mutant IDH1 vaccine in newly diagnosed glioma listed by TCRdb under 2021. Libraries came from the immunoSEQ multiplex PCR assay. TCRdb stores this immuneACCESS table with in-frame sequences only. Part of the clones is absent; in the studies checked, under half of the shortfall reflects unresolved V genes, and no reason is known for the rest. For this sample there are about 69,000 clones; 80% to 90% appear just once. The ten largest make up approximately 2.6% of the sample. Interpreted using the paper, the time point label stands for: baseline, week 1 (first vaccination visit). This specimen's treatment or condition label, interpreted: pre-vaccination baseline after standard-of-care therapy. Source: PBMCs, taken from a glioma patient treated with radiotherapy, temozolomide or both. These receptors came from a young man with glioma.

This chain joins TRBV19 and TRBJ2-3; possibly TRBD1 or TRBD2 for D (5 bases each). CDR1 and CDR2 from the germline V gene are LNHDA and SQIVND (reference sequence). V shed 5 bases and J shed 0 bases, with 6 bases lying between them. The CDR3 extends over 13 amino acids. This CDR3 is CASSWDSTDTQYF. As DNA, the CDR3 is TGTGCCAGTAGTTGGGACAGCACAGATACGCAGTATTTT.

V usage is TRBV28 and J usage is TRBJ1-2; D is unclear. The CDR3 is made up of 13 amino acids. The V gene lost 3 bases and the J gene lost 6 bases, with 11 bases spanning the gap. Germline V gene sequence: CDR1 MDHEN, CDR2 SYDVKM. CDR3 in DNA: TGTGCCAGCAGTTTCGAGTCGAGGCATGGCTACACCTTC. Amino acids: CASSFESRHGYTF.

Only one count was recorded for this clone. J is TRBJ2-2 and V is TRBV7-6; 11 nucleotides line up with TRBD2. This CDR3 has 17 residues. Germline assignment: CDR1 SGHVS and CDR2 FNYEAQ. V lost 5 bases to trimming and J lost 0 bases; unmatched junction nucleotides: 5. CDR3 nucleotide sequence: TGTGCCAGCAGCCCTCTAGCGGGGGGATCGAACACCGGGGAGCTGTTTTTT. It is translated as CASSPLAGGSNTGELFF.